This T cell receptor beta chain was retrieved from a study of cytomegalovirus exposure and HLA in healthy donors. Study results and caveats: Researchers reportedly found TCR beta sequences accurately predicted most subjects' HLA-A and HLA-B alleles. Sequencing probably produced one cluster of sequence variants that were highly shared. Listed as cytomegalovirus-associated were 150 or so TCR beta chains.

CDR3 size: 14 residues. CDR1 ENHRY and CDR2 SYGVKD come from the germline V gene. The V gene lost 10 bases and the J gene lost 8 bases, with 20 bases spanning the gap. This clone turned up a few times. No antigen is known for it. Amplification used 60 Vbeta primers and 13 Jbeta primers. Libraries were prepared by immunoSEQ multiplex PCR; TCRdb keeps only in-frame clonotypes and omits some of them. The sample records over 70,000 clones, roughly 70% being singletons. The specimen sequenced was PBMCs. This chain connects TRBV10-3 to TRBJ1-4; weak D call: TRBD1 (6 bases). The clonotype comes from a man aged 25-40 years in good health and CMV-seropositive. CDR3 sequence reads: CATRTAGAGEKLFF. Written as DNA, the CDR3 is TGTGCCACCCGGACAGCCGGGGCTGGGGAAAAACTGTTTTTT.